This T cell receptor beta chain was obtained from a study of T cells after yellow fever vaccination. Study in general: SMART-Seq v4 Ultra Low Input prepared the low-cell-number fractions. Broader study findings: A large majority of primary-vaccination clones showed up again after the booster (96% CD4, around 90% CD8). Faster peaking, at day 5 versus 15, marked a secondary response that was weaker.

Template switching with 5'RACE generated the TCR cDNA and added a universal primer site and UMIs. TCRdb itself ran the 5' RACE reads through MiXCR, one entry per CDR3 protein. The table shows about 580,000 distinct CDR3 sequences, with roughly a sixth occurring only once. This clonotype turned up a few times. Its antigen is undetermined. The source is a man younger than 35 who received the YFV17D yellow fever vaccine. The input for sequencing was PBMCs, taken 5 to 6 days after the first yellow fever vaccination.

CDR3 in amino acids: CASSTAVSGNTIYF. CDR3 sequence (DNA): TGTGCCAGCAGTACGGCGGTCTCTGGAAACACCATATATTTT. The genes are TRBV6-1 and TRBJ1-3; D unclear. This CDR3 region has 14 residues. Trimming left V 5 bases short and J 0 bases short, with 8 bases between. Germline V lookup: CDR1 MNHNS, CDR2 SASEGT.